These 24 T cell receptor beta chains share one sample of origin, sequenced in a study of blood T cell repertoires in COVID-19. Generated by immunoSEQ multiplex PCR, the TCRdb table keeps only in-frame clones and is missing some. The repertoire holds roughly 270,000 clones, with roughly 85% as singletons. Material for sequencing was PBMCs or T cells enriched from blood (not recorded which). Source of these receptors: a woman aged 45-59 years who had recovered from COVID-19.

This clone was counted only a few times. The CDR3 spells CATYGQENTEAFF. CDR3 coding DNA: TGTGCCACTTACGGACAGGAGAACACTGAAGCTTTCTTT. The V and J genes are TRBV10-3 and TRBJ1-1, with TRBD1 matching over 7 bases. The V segment lost 10 bases and the J segment 1 base; nucleotides outside the gene matches: 6. Per the germline V gene, CDR1 is ENHRY and CDR2 is SYGVKD. This CDR3 is built from 13 residues.

The rearrangement links TRBV7-8 to TRBJ1-1; 10 nucleotides line up with TRBD1. This CDR3 comprises 13 residues. In germline, CDR1 is SGHVS, CDR2 FQNEAQ. V trimming: 1 base; J trimming: 8 bases; junction bases outside the gene matches: 1. CDR3 amino acids: CASSLGQGAEAFF. The CDR3 nucleotides read TGTGCCAGCAGCTTAGGACAGGGGGCCGAAGCTTTCTTT.

The J gene is TRBJ2-7, the V gene TRBV6-6, with TRBD2 as a possible D gene (7 bases). Germline V gene data show CDR1 as MNHNY and CDR2 as SVGAGI (reference sequence). V shed 6 bases and J shed 3 bases, with 12 bases lying between them. This CDR3 spans 13 amino acids. CDR3 sequence: CASSLGGVYEQYF. The DNA for the CDR3 is TGTGCCAGCAGCCTAGGGGGGGTCTACGAGCAGTACTTC.

The chain links TRBV24-1 to TRBJ1-5, with 8 bases fitting TRBD1. Germline assignment: CDR1 KGHDR and CDR2 SFDVKD. There are 15 residues in the CDR3. V lost 4 bases and J lost 2; bases outside the gene matches: 3. The CDR3 DNA follows: TGTGCCACCAGTGACACAGGGGGTGGCAATCAGCCCCAGCATTTT. Translation: CATSDTGGGNQPQHF.

This CDR3 reads CASRSLGRNSPLHF. CDR3 bases: TGTGCCAGCAGATCACTGGGGAGGAATTCACCCCTCCACTTT. V usage is TRBV6-5 and J usage is TRBJ1-6; no firm D call. Germline CDR1 reads MNHEY; CDR2 reads SVGAGI. The V gene lost 6 bases and the J gene lost 7 bases, with 13 bases spanning the gap. The CDR3 length is 14 residues.

Note on this clone: Other DNA sequences from this sample encode an identical CDR3 as well. The chain recombines TRBV5-1 with TRBJ2-7; 8 nucleotides line up with TRBD1. The CDR3 contains 14 residues. J was trimmed by 2 bases and V by 3 bases; bases with no gene match: 4. Germline lookup yields CDR1 SGHRS and CDR2 YFSETQ. CDR3 region: CASSSRTGTYEQYF. CDR3 bases: TGCGCCAGCAGCTCCCGGACAGGGACCTACGAGCAGTACTTC.

The CDR3 DNA follows: TGTGCCAGCAGTTTTTCAGGATTTTCTGAAGCTTTCTTT. Protein: CASSFSGFSEAFF. This chain connects TRBV12-3 or TRBV12-4 to TRBJ1-1; D is undetermined. V was shortened by 3 bases and J by 6 bases, with 11 bases between the two germline ends. This CDR3 comprises 13 residues.

J is TRBJ1-1 and V is TRBV10-3; 7 bases align to TRBD1. Per the germline V gene, CDR1 is ENHRY and CDR2 is SYGVKD. The CDR3 covers 13 residues. V lost 7 bases and J lost 1; bases outside the gene matches: 3. CDR3 sequence: CAITRQGNTEAFF. For the CDR3, the DNA is TGTGCCATCACCAGACAGGGGAACACTGAAGCTTTCTTT.

The chain employs TRBV30 and TRBJ1-2; D is perhaps TRBD1 (5 bases). This CDR3 spans 11 amino acids. Trimming pared 1 base from V and 6 bases from J, leaving 6 bases between. The V gene's germline CDR1 is GTSNPN and CDR2 SVGIG (reference sequence). The CDR3 region has the DNA TGTGCCTGGAGTGCGGGGGATGGCTACACCTTC. Its protein product is CAWSAGDGYTF.

V is TRBV15 and J is TRBJ1-2; D may be TRBD1 (6 bases). The CDR3 covers 15 residues. V was shortened by 3 bases and J by 5 bases, with 16 bases between the two germline ends. Germline lookup yields CDR1 LNHNV and CDR2 YYDKDF (reference sequence). As DNA, the CDR3 is TGTGCCACCAGCAGGGATATAACAGGGAGTTATGGCTACACCTTC. This translates into CATSRDITGSYGYTF.

V is TRBV5-1 and J is TRBJ1-1, with D hard to call. Germline V gene lookup returns CDR1 SGHRS and CDR2 YFSETQ. This CDR3 spans 14 amino acids. The V and J ends lost 0 bases and 4 bases respectively, with 10 bases between them. In nucleotides, the CDR3 is TGCGCCAGCAGCTTGGCTTCGGCGGGCACTGAAGCTTTCTTT. Its translation is CASSLASAGTEAFF.

The chain is built from TRBV2 and TRBJ1-1, with TRBD1 matching over 7 bases. Germline V gene sequence: CDR1 SNHLY, CDR2 FYNNEI. V lost 6 bases to trimming and J lost 3 bases; unmatched junction nucleotides: 4. This CDR3 spans 13 amino acids. CDR3 residues: CASSLGQHTEAFF. The DNA for the CDR3 is TGTGCCAGCAGCCTGGGACAGCACACTGAAGCTTTCTTT. The full variable domain, completed using reference TRBV2 and TRBJ1-1, is EPEVTQTPSHQVTQMGQEVILRCVPISNHLYFYWYRQILGQKVEFLVSFYNNEISEKSEIFDDQFSVERPDGSNFTLKIRSTKLEDSAMYFCASSLGQHTEAFFGQGTRLTVV.

The rearrangement joins TRBV19 to TRBJ2-1, with 8 bases lining up with TRBD2. Looked up from germline, CDR1 is LNHDA and CDR2 is SQIVND (reference sequence). The CDR3 spans 15 residues. V shed 9 bases and J 5 bases; nucleotides not matched to a gene: 12. The CDR3 nucleotides are TGTGCCAGCTCTTCGTTGATAGCGGGAAACAATGAGCAGTTCTTC. It codes for CASSSLIAGNNEQFF.

The V gene is TRBV9, the J gene TRBJ2-7; TRBD2 matches at 7 bases. The junction had 5 bases not matched to a gene; V was cut back by 5 bases and J by 3 bases. The CDR3 spans 13 residues. The germline CDR1 and CDR2 sequences are SGDLS and YYNGEE. The CDR3 protein is CASSPSGNYEQYF. DNA for the CDR3: TGTGCCAGCAGTCCTAGCGGCAACTACGAGCAGTACTTC.

This chain links TRBV30 with TRBJ1-1; 10 bases align to TRBD1. Per germline, CDR1 GTSNPN and CDR2 SVGIG (reference sequence). The CDR3 spans 14 residues. The J segment lost 4 bases and the V segment lost 4 bases, leaving 6 bases of the junction unmatched. For the CDR3, the DNA is TGTGCCTGGACCCGGAGGGACAGGGGCACTGAAGCTTTCTTT. Protein sequence: CAWTRRDRGTEAFF.

This chain links TRBV4-2 with TRBJ2-4; TRBD2 matches at 7 bases. Per germline, CDR1 LGHNA and CDR2 YNFKEQ. With 0 bases clipped from V and 7 bases from J, the junction kept 6 bases outside the gene matches. The CDR3 runs 15 residues. The CDR3 region is CASSQDGRASNIQYF. The CDR3 bases are TGTGCCAGCAGCCAAGATGGGAGGGCTAGCAACATTCAGTACTTC.

The rearrangement uses TRBV3-1 (or the pseudogene TRBV3-2) and TRBJ1-5, with no clear D. V lost 0 bases, J lost 7 bases, and 7 bases lay in between. The CDR3 covers 13 residues. CDR1 is LGHDT and CDR2 is YNNKEL in the germline V gene (reference sequence). The CDR3 DNA reads as TGTGCCAGCAGCCAAGATCGGGTCCAGCCCCAGCATTTT. This encodes CASSQDRVQPQHF.

This clone was seen more than once but under ten times. The chain carries TRBV2 and TRBJ2-7; 11 nucleotides match TRBD1. In germline, CDR1 is SNHLY, CDR2 FYNNEI. The trim removed 7 bases at V and 2 bases at J, leaving 4 bases unmatched. This CDR3 spans 14 amino acids. The CDR3 loop is CASTGQGAAYEQYF. The DNA for the CDR3 is TGTGCCAGCACCGGACAGGGGGCGGCCTACGAGCAGTACTTC.

The chain links TRBV7-9 to TRBJ1-1; 7 nucleotides align to TRBD1. CDR3 size: 17 residues. Germline lookup yields CDR1 SEHNR and CDR2 FQNEAQ (reference sequence). After removal of 5 bases from V and 1 base from J, the junction contained 13 bases not matched to a gene. The CDR3 here is CASSPRIRDSPNTEAFF. The CDR3 DNA reads TGTGCCAGCAGCCCCCGGATTCGGGACAGTCCGAACACTGAAGCTTTCTTT.

This clone has a handful of counts. This chain joins TRBV5-8 and TRBJ1-4; 8 nucleotides align to TRBD1. CDR1 and CDR2 from the germline V gene are SGHTS and YDEGEE. The CDR3 has 15 residues. J lost 5 bases, V lost 4 bases, and 7 bases had no gene match. This chain's CDR3 is CASSPTGVVNEKLFF. CDR3 nucleotides: TGTGCCAGCAGCCCGACAGGGGTCGTAAATGAAAAACTGTTTTTT.

The chain is built from TRBV7-2 and TRBJ2-1, with 14 positions matching TRBD2. Germline V gene sequence: CDR1 SGHTA, CDR2 FQGNSA. Trimming cost V 4 bases and J 7 bases; bases outside gene matches: 9. The CDR3 extends over 17 amino acids. The CDR3 here is CASSSRTSGRTGNEQFF. CDR3 nucleotides: TGTGCCAGCAGCTCCCGGACTAGCGGGAGGACGGGGAATGAGCAGTTCTTC. The whole variable domain, remainder taken from reference TRBV7-2 and TRBJ2-1, is GAGVSQSPSNKVTEKGKDVELRCDPISGHTALYWYRQSLGQGLEFLIYFQGNSAPDKSGLPSDRFSAERTGGSVSTLTIQRTQQEDSAVYLCASSSRTSGRTGNEQFFGPGTRLTVL.

The chain recombines TRBV19 with TRBJ1-1, with no clear D. The V end lost 8 bases, the J end lost 1 base, and 8 bases lay between the germline ends. Germline lookup yields CDR1 LNHDA and CDR2 SQIVND (reference sequence). CDR3 length: 12 residues. CDR3 in amino acids: CASADWNTEAFF. The CDR3 DNA is TGTGCCAGTGCGGACTGGAACACTGAAGCTTTCTTT.

The rearrangement links TRBV5-1 to TRBJ1-1, with 7 bases identical to TRBD1. V was clipped by 0 bases and J by 1 base; unmatched bases: 6. The CDR3 contains 16 residues. The germline V gene has CDR1 SGHRS and CDR2 YFSETQ. The CDR3 sequence is CASSLVTGKGNTEAFF. DNA for the CDR3: TGCGCCAGCAGCTTGGTGACAGGGAAAGGGAACACTGAAGCTTTCTTT.

This chain uses TRBV29-1 with TRBJ1-1; no reliable D call. Germline CDR1 is SQVTM and CDR2 is ANQGSEA. Trimming took 5 bases from V and 1 from J, leaving 11 bases between them. The CDR3 runs 13 residues. This CDR3 is CSVYFARNTEAFF. The CDR3 nucleotides are TGCAGCGTTTATTTCGCCAGGAACACTGAAGCTTTCTTT.